The clone carrying this T cell receptor (beta chain) has just a few counts. Sequenced by immunoSEQ multiplex PCR; TCRdb stores in-frame clones only, minus some. The data contain tens of thousands of clones, around 90% of them singletons. This CDR3 spans 14 amino acids. Trimming shortened V by 3 bases and J by 4 bases, and 13 bases separated the two germline ends. CDR1 and CDR2 from the germline V gene are SGHNT and YYREEE (reference sequence). This sample stems from a study of control samples from healthy donors and cancer patients. Sequencing was done on a sample of PBMCs. This chain joins TRBV5-4 and TRBJ1-1; D not resolved. The sequence derives from a man aged 40-49 years with colorectal cancer. The CDR3 sequence: CASSWSGGSTEAFF. CDR3 DNA sequence: TGTGCCAGCAGCTGGAGTGGTGGGAGCACTGAAGCTTTCTTT.